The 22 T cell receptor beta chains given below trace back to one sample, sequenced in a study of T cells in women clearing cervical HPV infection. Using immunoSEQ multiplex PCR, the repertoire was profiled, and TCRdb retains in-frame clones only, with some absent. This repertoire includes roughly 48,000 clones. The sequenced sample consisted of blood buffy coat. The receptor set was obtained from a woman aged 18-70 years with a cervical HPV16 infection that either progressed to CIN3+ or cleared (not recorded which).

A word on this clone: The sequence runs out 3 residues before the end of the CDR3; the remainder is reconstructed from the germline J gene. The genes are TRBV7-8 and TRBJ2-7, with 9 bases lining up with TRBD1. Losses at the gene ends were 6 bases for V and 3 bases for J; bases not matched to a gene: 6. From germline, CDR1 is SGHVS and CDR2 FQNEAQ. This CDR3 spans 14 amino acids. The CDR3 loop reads CASRYRGQIYEQYF. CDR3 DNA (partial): TGTGCCAGCAGATACAGGGGGCAGATCTACGAG.

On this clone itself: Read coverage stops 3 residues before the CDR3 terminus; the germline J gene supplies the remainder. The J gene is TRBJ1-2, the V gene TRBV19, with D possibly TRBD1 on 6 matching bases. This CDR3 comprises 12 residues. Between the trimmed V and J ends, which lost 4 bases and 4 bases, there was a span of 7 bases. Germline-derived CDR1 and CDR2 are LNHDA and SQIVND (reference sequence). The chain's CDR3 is CASSRQAYGYTF. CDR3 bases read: TGTGCCAGTAGTAGACAGGCCTATGGC.

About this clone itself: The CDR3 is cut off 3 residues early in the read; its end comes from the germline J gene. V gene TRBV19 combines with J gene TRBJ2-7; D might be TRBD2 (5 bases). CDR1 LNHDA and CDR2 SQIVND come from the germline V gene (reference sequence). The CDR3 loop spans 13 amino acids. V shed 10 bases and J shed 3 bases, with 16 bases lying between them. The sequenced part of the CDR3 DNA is TGTGCCACCCGAGGGCTACAAAACTACGAG. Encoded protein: CATRGLQNYE. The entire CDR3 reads CATRGLQNYEQYF.

The CDR3 loop reads CATRQGGYSGNTIYF. The sequenced part of the CDR3 DNA is TGTGCCACTCGACAGGGGGGCTACTCTGGAAACACC. This chain connects TRBV19 to TRBJ1-3, with 9 positions matching TRBD1. The read halts 3 residues ahead of the CDR3 end, with the missing end drawn from the germline J gene. This CDR3 region has 15 residues. Germline trimming cut 10 bases from V and 0 bases from J; bases unmatched to any gene: 7. Germline V gene lookup returns CDR1 LNHDA and CDR2 SQIVND (reference sequence).

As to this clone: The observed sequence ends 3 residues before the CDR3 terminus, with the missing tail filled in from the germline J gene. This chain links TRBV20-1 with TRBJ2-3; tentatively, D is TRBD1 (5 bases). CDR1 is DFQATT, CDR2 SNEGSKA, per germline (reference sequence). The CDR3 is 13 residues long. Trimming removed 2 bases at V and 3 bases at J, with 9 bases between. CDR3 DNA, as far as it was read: TGCAGTGCTAGAACGGCAGGGACAGATACG. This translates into CSARTAGTDT. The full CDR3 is CSARTAGTDTQYF.

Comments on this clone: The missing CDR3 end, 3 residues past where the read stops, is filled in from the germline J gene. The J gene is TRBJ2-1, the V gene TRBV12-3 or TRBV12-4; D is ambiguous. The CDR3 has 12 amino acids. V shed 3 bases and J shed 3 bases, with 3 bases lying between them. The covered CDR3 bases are TGTGCCAGCAGTTTCAACTACAATGAG. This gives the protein CASSFNYNE. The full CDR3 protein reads CASSFNYNEQFF.

The covered CDR3 bases are TGTGCCTGGATGGGCAGGATGGACTATGGC. Protein sequence: CAWMGRMDYG. The CDR3, in full, reads CAWMGRMDYGYTF. The chain recombines TRBV30 with TRBJ1-2; D gene ambiguous. Read coverage stops 3 residues before the CDR3 terminus; the germline J gene supplies the remainder. CDR3 length equals 13 residues. The germline V gene encodes CDR1 GTSNPN and CDR2 SVGIG (reference sequence). The germline V and J ends were trimmed by 4 bases and 3 bases, with 12 bases remaining between them.

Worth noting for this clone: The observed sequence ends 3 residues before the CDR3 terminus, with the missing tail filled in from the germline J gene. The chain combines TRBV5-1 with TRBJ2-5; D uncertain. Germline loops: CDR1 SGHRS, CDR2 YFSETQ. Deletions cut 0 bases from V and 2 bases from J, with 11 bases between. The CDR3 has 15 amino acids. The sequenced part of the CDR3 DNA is TGCGCCAGCAGCTTGGAAGTTATACAGCAAGAGACC. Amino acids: CASSLEVIQQET. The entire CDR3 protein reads CASSLEVIQQETQYF.

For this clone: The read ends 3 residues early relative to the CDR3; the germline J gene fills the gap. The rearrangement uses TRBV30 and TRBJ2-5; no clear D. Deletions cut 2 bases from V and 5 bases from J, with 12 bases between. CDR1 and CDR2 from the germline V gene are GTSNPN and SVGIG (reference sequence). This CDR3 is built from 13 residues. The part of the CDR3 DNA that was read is TGTGCCTGGAGTTCGTGGGCAAGGGAGACC. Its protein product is CAWSSWARET. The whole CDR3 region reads CAWSSWARETQYF.

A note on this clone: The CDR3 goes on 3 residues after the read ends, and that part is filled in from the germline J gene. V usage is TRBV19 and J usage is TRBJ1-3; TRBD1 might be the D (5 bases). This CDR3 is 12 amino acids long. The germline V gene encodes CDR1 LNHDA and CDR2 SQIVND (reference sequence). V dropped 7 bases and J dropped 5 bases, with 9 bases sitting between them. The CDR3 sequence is CASNQGRNTIYF. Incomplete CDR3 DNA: TGTGCCAGTAATCAGGGAAGAAACACC.

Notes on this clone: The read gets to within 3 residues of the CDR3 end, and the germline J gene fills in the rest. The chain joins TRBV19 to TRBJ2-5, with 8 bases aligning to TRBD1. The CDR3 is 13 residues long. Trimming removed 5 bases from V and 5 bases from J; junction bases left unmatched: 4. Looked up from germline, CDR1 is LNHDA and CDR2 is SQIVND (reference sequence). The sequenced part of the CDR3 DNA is TGTGCCAGTAGTCCGACAGGGGTTGAGACC. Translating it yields CASSPTGVET. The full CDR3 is CASSPTGVETQYF.

CDR3 DNA (partial): TGTGCCAGCAGCTTAGGGCCAACC. Protein sequence: CASSLGPT. From start to end, the CDR3 is CASSLGPTLHF. The chain has TRBV7-9 and TRBJ1-6; D not resolved. Coverage ceases 3 residues before the CDR3 finishes, and the germline J gene fills in the end. This CDR3 comprises 11 residues. Germline V gene lookup returns CDR1 SEHNR and CDR2 FQNEAQ (reference sequence).

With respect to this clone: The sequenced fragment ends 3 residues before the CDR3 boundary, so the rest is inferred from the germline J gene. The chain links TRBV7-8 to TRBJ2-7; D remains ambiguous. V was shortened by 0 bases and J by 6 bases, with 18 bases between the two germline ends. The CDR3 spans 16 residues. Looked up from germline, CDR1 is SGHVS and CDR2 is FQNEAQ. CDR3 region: CASSLAASFGFSEQYF. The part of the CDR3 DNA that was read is TGTGCCAGCAGCTTAGCGGCCAGCTTCGGGTTTAGCGAG.

CDR3 amino acids: CASSQREDNYEQYF. CDR3 DNA, as far as it was read: TGTGCCAGCAGTCAGCGGGAGGACAACTACGAG. The V call is TRBV2, the J call TRBJ2-7; 9 bases match TRBD2. The CDR3 goes on 3 residues after the read ends, and that part is filled in from the germline J gene. J lost 3 bases, V lost 5 bases, and 5 bases had no gene match. CDR1 SNHLY and CDR2 FYNNEI come from the germline V gene. This CDR3 contains 14 residues.

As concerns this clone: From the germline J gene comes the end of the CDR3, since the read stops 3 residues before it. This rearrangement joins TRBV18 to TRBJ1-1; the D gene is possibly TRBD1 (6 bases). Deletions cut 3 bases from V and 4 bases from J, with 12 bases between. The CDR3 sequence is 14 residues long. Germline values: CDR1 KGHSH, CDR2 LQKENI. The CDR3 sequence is CASSPSGARTEAFF. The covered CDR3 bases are TGTGCCAGCTCACCCTCAGGGGCGCGCACTGAA.

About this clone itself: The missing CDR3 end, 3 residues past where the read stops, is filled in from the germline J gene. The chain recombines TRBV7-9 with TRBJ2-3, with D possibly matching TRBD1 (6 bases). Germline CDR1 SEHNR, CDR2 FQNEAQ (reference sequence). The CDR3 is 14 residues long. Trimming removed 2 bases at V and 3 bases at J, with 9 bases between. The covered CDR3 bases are TGTGCCAGCAGCTTACAGGGGATGACAGATACG. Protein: CASSLQGMTDT. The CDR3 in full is CASSLQGMTDTQYF.

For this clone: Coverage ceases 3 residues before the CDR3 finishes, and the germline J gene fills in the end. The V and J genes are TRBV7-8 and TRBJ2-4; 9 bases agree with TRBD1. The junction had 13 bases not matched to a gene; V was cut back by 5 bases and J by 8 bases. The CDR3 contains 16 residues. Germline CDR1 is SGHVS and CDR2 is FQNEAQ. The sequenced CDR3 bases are TGTGCCAGCAGCGGCGCCCCTGACAGGGGGTATGACATT. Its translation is CASSGAPDRGYDI. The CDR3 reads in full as CASSGAPDRGYDIQYF.

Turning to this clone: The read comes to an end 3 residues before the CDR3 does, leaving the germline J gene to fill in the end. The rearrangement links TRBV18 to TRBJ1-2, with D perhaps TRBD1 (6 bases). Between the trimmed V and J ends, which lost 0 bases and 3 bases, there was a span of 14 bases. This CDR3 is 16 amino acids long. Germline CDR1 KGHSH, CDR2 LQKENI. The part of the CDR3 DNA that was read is TGTGCCAGCTCACCACCTGGTCAGGGGTCTTACTATGGC. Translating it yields CASSPPGQGSYYG. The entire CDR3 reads CASSPPGQGSYYGYTF.

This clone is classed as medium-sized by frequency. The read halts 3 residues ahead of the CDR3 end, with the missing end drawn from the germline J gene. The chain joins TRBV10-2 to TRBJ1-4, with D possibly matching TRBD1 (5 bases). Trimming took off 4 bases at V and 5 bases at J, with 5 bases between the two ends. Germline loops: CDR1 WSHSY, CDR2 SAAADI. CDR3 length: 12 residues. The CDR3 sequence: CASSAGNEKLFF. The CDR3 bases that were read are TGCGCCAGCAGTGCAGGGAATGAAAAA.

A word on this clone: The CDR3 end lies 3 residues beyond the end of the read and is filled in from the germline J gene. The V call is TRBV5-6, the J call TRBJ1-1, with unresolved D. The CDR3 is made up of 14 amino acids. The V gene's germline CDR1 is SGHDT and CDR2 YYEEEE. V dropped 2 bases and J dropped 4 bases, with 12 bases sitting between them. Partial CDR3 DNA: TGTGCCAGCAGCTTCCGAGCGGTGGTCACTGAA. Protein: CASSFRAVVTE. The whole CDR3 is CASSFRAVVTEAFF.

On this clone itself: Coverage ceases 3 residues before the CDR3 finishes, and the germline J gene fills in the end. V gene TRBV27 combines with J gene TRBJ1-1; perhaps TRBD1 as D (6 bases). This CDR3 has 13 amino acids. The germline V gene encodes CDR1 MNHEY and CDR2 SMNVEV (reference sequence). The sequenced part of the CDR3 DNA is TGTGCCAGCAGTTTACGGAGGACAGCCGAA. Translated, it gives CASSLRRTAE. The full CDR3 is CASSLRRTAEAFF.

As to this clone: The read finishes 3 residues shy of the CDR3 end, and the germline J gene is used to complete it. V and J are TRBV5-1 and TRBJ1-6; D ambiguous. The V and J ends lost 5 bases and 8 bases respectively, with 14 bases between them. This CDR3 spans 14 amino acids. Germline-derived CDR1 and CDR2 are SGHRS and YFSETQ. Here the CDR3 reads CASSNAGFDSPLHF. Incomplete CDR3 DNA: TGCGCCAGCAGTAATGCAGGTTTTGATTCACCC.